The entry below describes one T cell receptor (beta chain). The same CDR3 is also encoded by other DNA sequences in this sample. V dropped 2 bases and J dropped 2 bases, with 4 bases sitting between them. This CDR3 region has 12 residues. Looked up from germline, CDR1 is ENHRY and CDR2 is SYGVKD. This sample is drawn from a study of cytomegalovirus exposure and HLA in healthy donors. The PCR was carried out with 60 Vbeta primers and 13 Jbeta primers. Assay: immunoSEQ multiplex PCR; the TCRdb copy retains only in-frame clones and omits some. The sample totals around 200,000 clones; its top ten clones hold approximately 0.8%.

The V and J genes are TRBV10-3 and TRBJ2-7, with no clear D. The sequenced sample consisted of PBMCs. This TCR came from a woman aged 18-30 years in good health and CMV-seropositive. The CDR3 nucleotides are TGTGCCATCAGTGAGCAGACCTACGAGCAGTACTTC. The encoded protein is CAISEQTYEQYF.